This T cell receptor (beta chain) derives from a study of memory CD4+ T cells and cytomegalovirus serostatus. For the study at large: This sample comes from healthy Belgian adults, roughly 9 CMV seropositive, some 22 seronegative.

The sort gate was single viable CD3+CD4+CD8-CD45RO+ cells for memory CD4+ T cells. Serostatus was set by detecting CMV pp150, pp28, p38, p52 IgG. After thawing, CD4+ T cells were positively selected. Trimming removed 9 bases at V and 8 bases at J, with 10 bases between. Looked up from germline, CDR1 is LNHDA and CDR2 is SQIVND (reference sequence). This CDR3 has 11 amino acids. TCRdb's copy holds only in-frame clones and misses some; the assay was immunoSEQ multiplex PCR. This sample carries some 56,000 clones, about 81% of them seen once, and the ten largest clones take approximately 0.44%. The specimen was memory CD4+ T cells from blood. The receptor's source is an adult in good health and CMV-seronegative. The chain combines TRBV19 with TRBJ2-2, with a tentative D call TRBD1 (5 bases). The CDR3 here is CARPRGGELFF. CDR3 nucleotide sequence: TGTGCCAGGCCAAGGGGAGGGGAGCTGTTTTTT.